This T cell receptor (beta chain) was found in a study of blood T cell repertoires in COVID-19. Turning to the study itself: Sources were T cells, B-cell-depleted T cells, or PBMCs; the material itself was cDNA or gDNA.

Data came from immunoSEQ multiplex PCR; TCRdb stores just in-frame clones and leaves some out. The data show about 46,000 clones, with approximately 86% seen just once and under 4% held by the top ten. Participant-reported clinical history was the basis for cohort assignment. Cohort 3 recovery required two negative PCRs, clearance, or symptom resolution. Germline-derived CDR1 and CDR2 are LNHDA and SQIVND (reference sequence). J was trimmed by 6 bases and V by 1 base; bases with no gene match: 6. This CDR3 spans 15 amino acids. The TCR originated in a woman aged 45-65 years who had recovered from COVID-19. Sequences were obtained from PBMCs or T cells enriched from blood (not recorded which). The chain couples TRBV19 to TRBJ1-5; 7 nucleotides match TRBD1. The CDR3 loop reads CASSIVSGGRQPQHF. The DNA of the CDR3 is TGTGCCAGTAGTATAGTTTCAGGGGGACGTCAGCCCCAGCATTTT.